Included here is one TCR beta chain sequence, with context. This sample is part of a study of metastatic and nonmetastatic thyroid tumors. Patients had received no treatment of any kind before thyroid surgery. Through MiXCR, TCRdb re-clonotyped the PCR reads. The sample lists 22,000 or so clones, 20% to 25% seen once, with about 12% in the top ten. The sequenced sample consisted of tumor tissue. This receptor was taken from a female donor with papillary thyroid cancer or a benign thyroid nodule (not recorded which). Some clones in this sample may be carry-over from other donors' samples.

The CDR3 loop is CSASQGSPYEQYF. The CDR3 bases are TGCAGTGCTAGTCAGGGCTCCCCGTACGAGCAGTACTTC. The chain is built from TRBV20-1 and TRBJ2-7, with D possibly matching TRBD1 (5 bases). There are 13 residues in the CDR3. Germline assignment: CDR1 DFQATT and CDR2 SNEGSKA (reference sequence). Trimming took off 3 bases at V and 4 bases at J, with 13 bases between the two ends.